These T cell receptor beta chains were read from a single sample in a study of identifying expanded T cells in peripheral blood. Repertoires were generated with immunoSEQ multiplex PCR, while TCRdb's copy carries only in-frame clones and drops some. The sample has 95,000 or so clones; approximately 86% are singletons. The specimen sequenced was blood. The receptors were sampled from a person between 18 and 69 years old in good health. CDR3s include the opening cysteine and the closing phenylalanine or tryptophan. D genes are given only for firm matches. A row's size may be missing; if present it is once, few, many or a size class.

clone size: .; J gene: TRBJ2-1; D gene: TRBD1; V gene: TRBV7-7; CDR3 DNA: TGTGCCAGCAGCCTGTACCCCGTGGGGGGACAGGGGTACAATGAGCAGTTCTTC; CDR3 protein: CASSLYPVGGQGYNEQFF
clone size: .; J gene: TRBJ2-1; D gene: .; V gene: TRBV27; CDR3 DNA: TGTGCCACCCGACTTGGGGGGGCCACCAATGAGCAGTTCTTC; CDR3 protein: CATRLGGATNEQFF
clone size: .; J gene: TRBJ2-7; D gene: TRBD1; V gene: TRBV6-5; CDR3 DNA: TGTGCCAGCAGTTTCTACAGGGGTGGGAAAAACGAGCAGTACTTC; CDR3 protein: CASSFYRGGKNEQYF
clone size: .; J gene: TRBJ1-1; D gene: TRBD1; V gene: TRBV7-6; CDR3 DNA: TGTGCCAGCAGCTTAGCACAGGGGCTGACTGAAGCTTTCTTT; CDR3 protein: CASSLAQGLTEAFF
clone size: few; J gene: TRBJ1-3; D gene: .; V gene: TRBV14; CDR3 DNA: TGTGCCAGCAGCCAAGGGAAGGTTTCTGGAAACACCATATATTTT; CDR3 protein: CASSQGKVSGNTIYF
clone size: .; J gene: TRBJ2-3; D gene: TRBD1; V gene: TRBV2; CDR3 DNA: TGTGCCAGCAGTAGGGACAGAAACACCTACACAGATACGCAGTATTTT; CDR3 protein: CASSRDRNTYTDTQYF
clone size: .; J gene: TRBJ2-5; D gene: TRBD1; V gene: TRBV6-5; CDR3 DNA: TGTGCCAGCAGTTACAGGGACAGACAAGAGACCCAGTACTTC; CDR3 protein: CASSYRDRQETQYF
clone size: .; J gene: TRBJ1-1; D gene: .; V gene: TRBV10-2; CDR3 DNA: TGCGCCAGCTCGAATGGTAACACTGAAGCTTTCTTT; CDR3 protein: CASSNGNTEAFF
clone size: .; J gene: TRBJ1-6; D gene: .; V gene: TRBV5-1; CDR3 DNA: TGCGCCAGCACCTGGGACGGCTCTAATTCACCCCTCCACTTT; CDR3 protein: CASTWDGSNSPLHF
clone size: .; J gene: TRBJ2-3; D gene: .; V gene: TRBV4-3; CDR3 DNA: TGCGCCAGCAGCCAAGATTACCCTTTTGGTGTGGGGCGGACTAGCACAGATACGCAGTATTTT; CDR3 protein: CASSQDYPFGVGRTSTDTQYF
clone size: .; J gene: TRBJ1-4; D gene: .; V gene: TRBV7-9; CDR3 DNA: TGTGCCAGCAGCCCCCCCCTCGGGGAGGCGAAAAAACTGTTTTTT; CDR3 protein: CASSPPLGEAKKLFF
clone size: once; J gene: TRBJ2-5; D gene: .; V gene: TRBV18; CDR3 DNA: TGTGCCAGCTCACCACCGATTGGCGTCCAGTACTTC; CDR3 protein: CASSPPIGVQYF
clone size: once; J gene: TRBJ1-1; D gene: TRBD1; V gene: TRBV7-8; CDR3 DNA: TGTGCCAGCAGCTTGACAGGGCTCACTGAAGCTTTCTTT; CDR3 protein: CASSLTGLTEAFF
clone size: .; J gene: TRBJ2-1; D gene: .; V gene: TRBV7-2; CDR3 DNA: TGTGCCAGCAGCACCACACTTTACAATGAGCAGTTCTTC; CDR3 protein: CASSTTLYNEQFF
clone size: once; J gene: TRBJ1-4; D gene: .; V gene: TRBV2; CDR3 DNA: TGTGCCAGCAGTGACTTGGGGGGTAGCGAAAAACTGTTTTTT; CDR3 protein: CASSDLGGSEKLFF
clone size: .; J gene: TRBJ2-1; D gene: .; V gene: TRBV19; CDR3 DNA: TGTGCCAGTAGTTTAGCGGTGGTTCTGCACAATGAGCAGTTCTTC; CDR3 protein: CASSLAVVLHNEQFF
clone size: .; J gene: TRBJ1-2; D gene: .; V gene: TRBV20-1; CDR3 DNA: TGCAGTGCGGGGGACTATGGCTACACCTTC; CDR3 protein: CSAGDYGYTF
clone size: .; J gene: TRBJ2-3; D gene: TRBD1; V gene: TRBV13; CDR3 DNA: TGTGCCAGCAGCTTCAATCTGGGACAGCTGGTTGGGGATACGCAGTATTTT; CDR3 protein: CASSFNLGQLVGDTQYF
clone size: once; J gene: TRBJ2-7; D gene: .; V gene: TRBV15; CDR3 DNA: TGTGCCACCAGCCCAGAGACGGGCGCATTTTACGAGCAGTACTTC; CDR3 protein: CATSPETGAFYEQYF
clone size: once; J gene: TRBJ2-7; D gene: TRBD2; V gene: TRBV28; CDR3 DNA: TGTGCCAGCAGGACTAGCGGGGAGTACGAGCAGTACTTC; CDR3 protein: CASRTSGEYEQYF
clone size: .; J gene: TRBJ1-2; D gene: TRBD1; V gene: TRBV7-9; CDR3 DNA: TGTGCCAGCAGCTTTGGAGGGGGCGGAGGTGGCTACACCTTC; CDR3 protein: CASSFGGGGGGYTF
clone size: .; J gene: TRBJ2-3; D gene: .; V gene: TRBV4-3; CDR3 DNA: TGCGCCAGCAGCCAAGGTTGGGCGGGGCAGAGCACAGATACGCAGTATTTT; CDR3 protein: CASSQGWAGQSTDTQYF
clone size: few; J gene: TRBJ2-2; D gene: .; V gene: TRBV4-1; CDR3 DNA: TGCGCCAGCAGCCGAGAACCGAGGACACCTACGAACACCGGGGAGCTGTTTTTT; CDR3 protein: CASSREPRTPTNTGELFF